The 9 T cell receptor beta chains below were found in one sample sequenced in a study of cytomegalovirus exposure and HLA in healthy donors. PCR primers comprised 60 Vbeta and 13 Jbeta primers. Profiling relied on immunoSEQ multiplex PCR, and the TCRdb table lists in-frame clones only, not all of them. This table holds over 200,000 clones, about 75% found once. The sample taken for sequencing was PBMCs. These receptors were collected from a male donor in good health and CMV-seronegative.

The sample holds a few counts of this clone. This chain links TRBV19 with TRBJ1-1, with D possibly matching TRBD1 (6 bases). This CDR3 is 13 amino acids long. The V gene's germline CDR1 is LNHDA and CDR2 SQIVND (reference sequence). V was clipped by 3 bases and J by 4 bases, with 9 bases between them. CDR3 DNA: TGTGCCAGTAGTATGGTAGGGGGCACTGAAGCTTTCTTT. It is translated as CASSMVGGTEAFF.

A few counts support this clone. The chain links TRBV9 to TRBJ2-2; 9 nucleotides align to TRBD2. Trimming removed 6 bases from V and 0 bases from J; junction bases left unmatched: 6. Germline CDR1 SGDLS, CDR2 YYNGEE. This CDR3 is built from 16 residues. CDR3 bases: TGTGCCAGCACCCTAGGACTAGCGACGAACACCGGGGAGCTGTTTTTT. Translated, it gives CASTLGLATNTGELFF.

V is TRBV4-1 and J is TRBJ1-2; D is uncertain. The CDR3 is 14 amino acids. Germline V lookup: CDR1 MGHRA, CDR2 YSYEKL. The V and J ends lost 5 bases and 1 base respectively, with 11 bases between them. The CDR3 DNA reads as TGCGCCAGCAGCTCCGGAGGGTTTAACTATGGCTACACCTTC. This sequence encodes CASSSGGFNYGYTF.

The chain recombines TRBV28 with TRBJ1-5, with 8 bases identical to TRBD1. CDR3 size: 16 residues. With V trimmed by 11 bases and J by 1 base, 13 bases remained unmatched. Germline loops: CDR1 MDHEN, CDR2 SYDVKM. The CDR3 coding sequence is TGTGCCTGTCAGGGGTCAGGGGGCTTCAGCAATCAGCCCCAGCATTTT. Translating it yields CACQGSGGFSNQPQHF.

This clone came up a few times. Other nucleotide sequences in the sample specify the same CDR3. The V and J genes are TRBV7-2 and TRBJ1-1, with TRBD1 as a possible D gene (6 bases). This CDR3 has 13 residues. Germline CDR1 SGHTA, CDR2 FQGNSA. Trimming shortened V by 3 bases and J by 1 base, and 6 bases separated the two germline ends. CDR3 loop: CASSLDRNTEAFF. The CDR3 DNA sequence: TGTGCCAGCAGCTTGGACAGGAACACTGAAGCTTTCTTT. Full variable domain (rest looked up from reference TRBV7-2 and TRBJ1-1): GAGVSQSPSNKVTEKGKDVELRCDPISGHTALYWYRQSLGQGLEFLIYFQGNSAPDKSGLPSDRFSAERTGGSVSTLTIQRTQQEDSAVYLCASSLDRNTEAFFGQGTRLTVV.

This chain links TRBV7-2 with TRBJ2-2; TRBD2 is a possible D gene (6 bases). This CDR3 region has 16 residues. With 1 base removed from V and 7 bases from J, the gap between germline ends came to 16 bases. Germline V CDR1 and CDR2: SGHTA, FQGNSA. Written as DNA, the CDR3 is TGTGCCAGCAGCTTAGTTGGAGGGGCTACATTCGGGGAGCTGTTTTTT. Amino acids: CASSLVGGATFGELFF.

This chain joins TRBV5-1 and TRBJ2-7; 11 positions agree with TRBD1. Germline loops: CDR1 SGHRS, CDR2 YFSETQ. The CDR3 covers 14 residues. Trimming removed 2 bases from V and 5 bases from J; junction bases left unmatched: 3. In DNA, the CDR3 is TGCGCCAGCAGCTTTGGACAGGGGGCCAACGAGCAGTACTTC. The encoded protein is CASSFGQGANEQYF.

The chain is built from TRBV9 and TRBJ1-1; maybe TRBD1 (6 bases). Germline assignment: CDR1 SGDLS and CDR2 YYNGEE. CDR3 length equals 14 residues. V was pared by 7 bases and J by 0 bases, with 13 bases between. CDR3 protein: CASRRTDLNTEAFF. Written as DNA, the CDR3 is TGTGCCAGCCGTAGGACAGACTTGAACACTGAAGCTTTCTTT.

The chain recombines TRBV9 with TRBJ2-5; a possible D gene is TRBD2 (6 bases). Looked up from germline, CDR1 is SGDLS and CDR2 is YYNGEE. The CDR3 length is 17 residues. V lost 0 bases to trimming and J lost 2 bases, with 17 bases between them. CDR3 region: CASSVDDVGGLQETQYF. CDR3 sequence (DNA): TGTGCCAGCAGCGTAGATGATGTTGGGGGGTTACAAGAGACCCAGTACTTC.